This T cell receptor (beta chain) was captured in a study of tumor-infiltrating lymphocytes in primary liver carcinoma. Study details: With diameters of 4.2 to 10 cm, tumors were stage T1-T3 N0M0.

Overall study results and limits: Tumors had a significantly higher top-250-clone fraction than blood (p = 0.039). Unsorted bulk processing meant the study did not compare CD4+ and CD8+ repertoires.

The V end lost 10 bases, the J end lost 5 bases, and 14 bases lay between the germline ends. CDR3 length: 12 residues. The authors made TCR beta cDNA from around 500 ng total RNA with a constant-region primer. Sequencing libraries for TCR beta derived from three nested multiplex PCR rounds that used slightly modified ARM-PCR. TRBV1-TRBV30 forward primers paired with a C-beta reverse primer were used in the first two PCR rounds, which ran roughly 9 cycles each. TCRdb fed the multiplex PCR reads into MiXCR, producing one record per CDR3 protein. The sample has under 200,000 distinct CDR3 sequences, 65% seen once. Regarding this clonotype: Its antigen remains unidentified. A read error may be the cause here, since a much bigger clone is one base away.

Germline DNA was also extracted, and blood RNA derived from unsorted whole blood. Sequences were obtained from peripheral blood. The chain recombines TRBV12-3 or TRBV12-4 with TRBJ1-2; D gene ambiguous. The TCR comes from a woman aged 60 to 75 with primary liver carcinoma and hepatitis B virus infection. Here the CDR3 reads CANSSFWYGYTF. CDR3 DNA: TGTGCCAACAGCTCTTTCTGGTATGGCTACACCTTC.